These 10 T cell receptor beta chains share one sample of origin, sequenced in a study of control samples from healthy donors and cancer patients (dated by TCRdb to 2018 to 2020). Library preparation used the immunoSEQ multiplex PCR assay. TCRdb took this table from immuneACCESS and kept in-frame rearrangements with V and J called. Such tables lack part of the clones; where checked against another copy, unresolved V genes explain under half of the gap, and the rest is unexplained. This sample lists about 150,000 clones; approximately 93% were detected once. The ten largest clones represent about 2.4% of the sample. The sequenced sample consisted of blood. These receptors were collected from a man between 45 and 60 years old in good health.

The gene calls are TRBV28 and TRBJ1-1; 7 bases are a match to TRBD1. V was clipped by 2 bases and J by 1 base; unmatched bases: 4. Germline CDR1 reads MDHEN; CDR2 reads SYDVKM. The CDR3 runs to 15 residues. The CDR3 region has the DNA TGTGCCAGCAGTTTACCGGGACAGAAGAACACTGAAGCTTTCTTT. As protein: CASSLPGQKNTEAFF.

The chain recombines TRBV7-3 with TRBJ2-1; 7 bases agree with TRBD2. Germline lookup yields CDR1 SGHTA and CDR2 FQGTGA. CDR3 size: 16 residues. The junction had 14 bases not matched to a gene; V was cut back by 5 bases and J by 7 bases. The DNA of the CDR3 is TGTGCCAGCAGCCATCGCCCTTGGGGCGGGAGTAATGAGCAGTTCTTC. This codes for CASSHRPWGGSNEQFF.

V and J are TRBV9 and TRBJ2-1; 8 positions match TRBD2. V lost 3 bases and J lost 7; bases outside the gene matches: 9. This CDR3 region has 15 residues. CDR1 and CDR2 (germline): SGDLS, YYNGEE. CDR3 residues: CASSALSGTVNEQFF. CDR3 DNA: TGTGCCAGCAGCGCCCTTAGCGGGACGGTGAATGAGCAGTTCTTC. The full variable domain, rest sourced from reference TRBV9 and TRBJ2-1, is DSGVTQTPKHLITATGQRVTLRCSPRSGDLSVYWYQQSLDQGLQFLIQYYNGEERAKGNILERFSAQQFPDLHSELNLSSLELGDSALYFCASSALSGTVNEQFFGPGTRLTVL.

The chain carries TRBV11-2 and TRBJ1-4; 7 bases match TRBD1. The CDR3 runs to 17 residues. In germline, CDR1 is SGHAT, CDR2 FQNNGV. V lost 11 bases to trimming and J lost 9 bases; unmatched junction nucleotides: 24. The CDR3 loop is CARRWGGAGTVGQKLFF. In nucleotides, the CDR3 is TGTGCCCGCCGCTGGGGGGGGGCCGGGACAGTCGGGCAAAAACTGTTTTTT.

The chain uses TRBV19 and TRBJ1-2; TRBD1 might be the D (5 bases). This CDR3 has 12 amino acids. Germline V gives CDR1 LNHDA, CDR2 SQIVND (reference sequence). The germline V and J ends were trimmed by 5 bases and 8 bases, with 12 bases remaining between them. The CDR3 coding sequence is TGTGCCAGTAGTGTAATCAGGGAGGGCTACACCTTC. Translation: CASSVIREGYTF.

The CDR3 DNA follows: TGTGCCATCAGCACCGACAGGGGTGCCTACAATGAGCAGTTCTTC. It yields the protein CAISTDRGAYNEQFF. The chain employs TRBV10-3 and TRBJ2-1, with 8 bases that match TRBD1. V was clipped by 6 bases and J by 2 bases; unmatched bases: 6. Looked up from germline, CDR1 is ENHRY and CDR2 is SYGVKD. This CDR3 contains 15 residues.

This rearrangement joins TRBV10-1 to TRBJ1-5, with a weak D call TRBD1 (5 bases). Looked up from germline, CDR1 is WNHNN and CDR2 is SYGVQD (reference sequence). V shed 11 bases and J shed 0 bases, with 17 bases lying between them. CDR3 length: 15 amino acids. CDR3 loop: CARDVGDYSNQPQHF. The DNA for the CDR3 is TGCGCCCGCGATGTGGGGGATTATAGCAATCAGCCCCAGCATTTT.

The CDR3 sequence is CASSFYGGLAGERVRQYF. In DNA form, the CDR3 reads TGTGCCAGCAGTTTCTACGGGGGACTAGCGGGAGAGAGAGTCAGGCAGTACTTC. This chain connects TRBV27 to TRBJ2-7; TRBD2 matches 14 bases. The ends lost 3 bases at V and 9 bases at J; junction bases unmatched: 16. CDR3 length: 18 amino acids. Germline V gene sequence: CDR1 MNHEY, CDR2 SMNVEV (reference sequence).

The chain combines TRBV28 with TRBJ1-6, with D possibly being TRBD1 (6 bases). V lost 3 bases, J lost 3 bases, and 12 bases lay in between. This CDR3 has 16 amino acids. CDR1 is MDHEN and CDR2 is SYDVKM in the germline V gene. CDR3 in DNA: TGTGCCAGCAGTTTTGGACAGCCGAACTATAATTCACCCCTCCACTTT. This codes for CASSFGQPNYNSPLHF.

The rearrangement uses TRBV9 and TRBJ2-7; TRBD2 matches at 9 bases. The CDR3 runs to 15 residues. Germline CDR1 and CDR2: SGDLS and YYNGEE. The V and J ends lost 0 bases and 6 bases, in that order; junction bases with no gene match: 7. This chain's CDR3 is CASSVAGSGRTEQYF. CDR3 in DNA: TGTGCCAGCAGCGTAGCCGGTAGCGGGAGAACCGAGCAGTACTTC.